The sample holds many counts of the clone carrying this T cell receptor (beta chain). The data were obtained in a study of T-cell reconstitution after alpha-beta-depleted transplantation in children. The TCRbeta library incorporated unique molecular identifiers. TCRdb re-analysed the PCR reads in MiXCR, keeping a single row per CDR3 protein. The sample includes approximately 420,000 distinct CDR3 sequences, roughly a tenth of them seen just once. This CDR3 comprises 12 residues. Trimming stripped 8 bases from V and 2 bases from J, with 8 bases between. The germline V gene encodes CDR1 LGHDT and CDR2 YNNKEL (reference sequence).

The V and J genes are TRBV3-1 and TRBJ2-3; D is undetermined. The input for sequencing was PBMCs from the stem cell graft donor, taken from the stem cell graft. The TCR was taken from a human donor who donated a stem cell graft to a child with acute myeloid leukemia. The CDR3 spells CASGEDTDTQYF. CDR3 nucleotides: TGTGCCAGCGGAGAGGACACAGATACGCAGTATTTT.